The TCR beta chain described here comes from a study of blood T cell repertoires in COVID-19. Study context: COVID-19 samples, acute and convalescent, were from the United States, Italy and Spain. The analysed material was cDNA or gDNA that came from T cells, B-cell-depleted T cells, or PBMCs.

Per the original data handling: Reference gene primer amplification gave nucleated cell count estimates. The protocol was immunoSEQ multiplex PCR, while the TCRdb copy is restricted to in-frame clones and leaves out a portion. From that table come the V and J calls and clone size; the DNA was used to work out D and trimming. The sample shows about 280,000 clones, roughly 80% of them seen only once. The germline CDR1 and CDR2 sequences are LGHDT and YNNKEL (reference sequence). V was shortened by 3 bases and J by 6 bases, with 9 bases between the two germline ends. The CDR3 contains 12 residues. A single count supports this clone.

The rearrangement joins TRBV3-1 (or the pseudogene TRBV3-2) to TRBJ2-7; the D is unclear. The sample was peripheral blood. This TCR came from a woman between 45 and 60 years old who had recovered from COVID-19. The CDR3 reads CASSHYSLEQYF. In nucleotides, the CDR3 is TGTGCCAGCAGCCATTATTCCCTCGAGCAGTACTTC.